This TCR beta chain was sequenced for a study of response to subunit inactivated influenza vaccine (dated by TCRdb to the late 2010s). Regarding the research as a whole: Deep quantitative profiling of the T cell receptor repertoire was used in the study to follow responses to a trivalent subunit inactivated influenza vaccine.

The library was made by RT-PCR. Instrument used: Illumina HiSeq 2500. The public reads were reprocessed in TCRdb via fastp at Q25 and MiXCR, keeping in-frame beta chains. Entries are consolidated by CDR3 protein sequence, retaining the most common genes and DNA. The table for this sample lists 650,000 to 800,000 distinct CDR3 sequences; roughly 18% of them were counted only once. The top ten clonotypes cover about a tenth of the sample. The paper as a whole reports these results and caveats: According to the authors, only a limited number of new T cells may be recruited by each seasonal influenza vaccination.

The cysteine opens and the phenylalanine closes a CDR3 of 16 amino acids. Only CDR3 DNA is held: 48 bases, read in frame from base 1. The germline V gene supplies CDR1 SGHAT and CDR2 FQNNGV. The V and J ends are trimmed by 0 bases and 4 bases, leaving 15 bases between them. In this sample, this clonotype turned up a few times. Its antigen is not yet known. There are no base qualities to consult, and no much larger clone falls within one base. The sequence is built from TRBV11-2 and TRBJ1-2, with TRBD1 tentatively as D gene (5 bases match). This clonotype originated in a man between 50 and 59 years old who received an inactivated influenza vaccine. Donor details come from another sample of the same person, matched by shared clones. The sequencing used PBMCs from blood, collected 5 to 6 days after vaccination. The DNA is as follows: TGTGCCAGCAGCTTAGAGGGCAGGCCGGGGGGCTATGGCTACACCTTC. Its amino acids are CASSLEGRPGGYGYTF.